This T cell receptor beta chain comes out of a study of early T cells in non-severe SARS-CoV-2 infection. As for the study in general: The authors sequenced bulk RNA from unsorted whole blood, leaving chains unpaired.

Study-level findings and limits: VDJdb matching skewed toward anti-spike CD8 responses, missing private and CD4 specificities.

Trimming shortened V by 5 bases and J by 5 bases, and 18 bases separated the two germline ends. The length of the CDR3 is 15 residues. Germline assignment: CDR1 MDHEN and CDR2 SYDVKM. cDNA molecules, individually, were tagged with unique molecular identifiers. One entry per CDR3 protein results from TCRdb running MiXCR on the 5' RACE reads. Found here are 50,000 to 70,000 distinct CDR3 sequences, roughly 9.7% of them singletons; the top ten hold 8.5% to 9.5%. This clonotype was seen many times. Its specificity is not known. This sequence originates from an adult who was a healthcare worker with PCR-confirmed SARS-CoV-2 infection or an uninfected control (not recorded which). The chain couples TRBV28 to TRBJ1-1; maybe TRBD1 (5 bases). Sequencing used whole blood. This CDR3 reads CASSPGRGGKTEAFF. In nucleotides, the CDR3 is TGTGCCAGCAGTCCCGGTCGGGGCGGTAAGACTGAAGCTTTCTTT.